This T cell receptor (beta chain) was obtained from a study of technical replicates of blood from several donors. Libraries were prepared by immunoSEQ multiplex PCR; TCRdb keeps only in-frame clonotypes and omits some of them. The sample comprises fewer than 95,000 clones, around 94% of which are singletons, and roughly 0.28% rests with the top ten. This CDR3 comprises 13 residues. The chain couples TRBV22-1 to TRBJ1-1; TRBD1 was called by the table and not checked on the DNA. TRBV22-1 is a documented pseudogene. The clonotype comes from a human donor in good health. The material sequenced was T cells isolated from PBMCs. CDR3 in DNA: TGTCCTGGGAACCGCATGTTGACAGGGGAAGCTTTCTTT. It codes for CPGNRMLTGEAFF.